The TCR beta chain under discussion was sequenced for a study of blood T cell repertoires in COVID-19. For the study at large: COVID-19 samples from acute and convalescent phases originated in the United States, Italy and Spain. From T cells, B-cell-depleted T cells, or PBMCs came the material, which was cDNA or gDNA.

The CDR3 has 13 residues. J was trimmed by 2 bases and V by 6 bases; bases with no gene match: 3. CDR1 and CDR2 from the germline V gene are MNHEY and SVGAGI. In the original analysis: Reference gene primer amplification gave estimated nucleated cell counts. Method: immunoSEQ multiplex PCR; TCRdb's copy keeps in-frame clones and lacks some. V and J calls and clone size are those listed in that table; D and trimming were worked out from the DNA. The sample includes just under 35,000 clones, about 89% of them seen just once. This sequence joins TRBV6-5 and TRBJ1-2; TRBD1 aligns across 7 bases. Sequencing was carried out using peripheral blood. This receptor was taken from a human donor in a cohort sampled during active COVID-19. The CDR3: CASRKGQNYGYTF. The DNA of the CDR3 is TGTGCCAGCAGGAAGGGACAGAACTATGGCTACACCTTC.